This note documents a single TCR beta chain sequence. Its antigen is unknown. This CDR3 has 14 residues. Trimming removed 4 bases at V and 6 bases at J, with 10 bases between. Germline V CDR1 and CDR2: SNHLY, FYNNEI. The record originates from a study of T cell responses to AZD1222 COVID-19 vaccine. General study points: Along spike, vaccine-associated CD4 TCRs were found throughout, with dominance at 160-218 and 743-854. Sampled repertoires all dated from after the peak T cell response.

Libraries were prepared by immunoSEQ multiplex PCR; TCRdb keeps only in-frame clonotypes and omits some of them. The sample holds approximately 140,000 clones, more than 70% seen once. This sample comprised peripheral blood, obtained on day 0 of AZD1222 vaccination. The rearrangement uses TRBV2 and TRBJ1-6; D unclear. This sequence was found in an adult in good health. The CDR3 loop is CASSVTGVNSPLHF. Written as DNA, the CDR3 is TGTGCCAGCAGTGTCACCGGGGTTAATTCACCCCTCCACTTT. The full variable domain, with the rest looked up from reference TRBV2 and TRBJ1-6, is EPEVTQTPSHQVTQMGQEVILRCVPISNHLYFYWYRQILGQKVEFLVSFYNNEISEKSEIFDDQFSVERPDGSNFTLKIRSTKLEDSAMYFCASSVTGVNSPLHFGNGTRLTVT.